This T cell receptor beta chain originates from a study of T cell changes during pregnancy in multiple sclerosis. Clones were read by immunoSEQ multiplex PCR, and TCRdb kept only the in-frame ones, dropping some. The top ten clones hold 0.21% of a sample with 79,000 or so clones, about 92% of them seen once. Germline V gene data show CDR1 as MNHNY and CDR2 as SVGAGI (reference sequence). V lost 0 bases and J 4 bases, leaving 9 bases between the germline ends. The CDR3 runs to 15 residues. The sequencing used CD4+ T cells from peripheral blood mononuclear cells, collected before pregnancy. The chain has TRBV6-6 and TRBJ2-2; tentative D call: TRBD2 (6 bases). This sequence was found in a female donor with multiple sclerosis, enrolled in a pregnancy study. CDR3: CASSYSRGGTGELFF. The CDR3 region has the DNA TGTGCCAGCAGTTACTCTCGGGGAGGCACCGGGGAGCTGTTTTTT.